This entry describes one TCR beta chain. Antigen specificity is unknown. In TCRdb, the 5' RACE reads were re-called with MiXCR into one record per CDR3 protein. The repertoire includes hundreds of thousands of distinct CDR3 sequences, around 21% of them detected once, and approximately 4.5% sits in the top ten. The data were taken from a study of identical twins. Notes on the study in general: Its conclusions, products of cross-sectional statistical analysis, did not come from following the same donors. While abundant cord blood beta clonotypes carried fewer insertions, memory repertoires showed no such pattern. The models systematically underestimated how much out-of-frame TCR alpha was shared in monozygotic twins.

The CDR3 sequence is 17 residues long. Trimming took 8 bases from V and 0 from J; bases not matched to a gene: 12. Germline V gene sequence: CDR1 SGHVS, CDR2 FQNEAQ. These data are also associated with another study on T cells expressing NK-cell markers.

The chain employs TRBV7-8 and TRBJ2-1; 8 bases are a match to TRBD2. The source is a woman in her late teens or twenties in good health. Sequencing was done on a sample of PBMCs. This CDR3 is CASCLAGTTSSYNEQFF. The CDR3 region has the DNA TGTGCCAGCTGCCTAGCGGGCACGACCAGCTCCTACAATGAGCAGTTCTTC.